This T cell receptor beta chain was captured in a study of Graves' ophthalmopathy and Graves' hyperthyroidism. This clonotype was seen just once. Its matching antigen is unknown. This CDR3 is built from 15 residues. CDR1 SGHVS and CDR2 FNYEAQ come from the germline V gene. Whole-study results and caveats: The model's prediction of ophthalmopathy progression had just over 70% sensitivity and roughly 72% specificity.

CDR3 regions of TCR beta were amplified from RNA transcripts. HTBI primers primed a first-round RT-PCR, and a second-round multiplex PCR followed. In TCRdb, the multiplex PCR reads were re-called with MiXCR into one record per CDR3 protein. The data contain around 590,000 distinct CDR3 sequences, about 40% of them singletons. Diagnosis was based on clinical symptoms, serum thyroxine, TRAb, thyroid ultrasound and orbital computed tomography. The chain links TRBV7-6 to TRBJ2-7; TRBD2 matches 12 bases. TRBJ2-1 matches the DNA end more closely, so the J call is doubtful. This clonotype was sampled from an adult man with Graves' hyperthyroidism. Sequencing used peripheral blood or thyroid tissue (not recorded which). The CDR3 nucleotides are TGTGCCAGCAGCTTACTAGCGGGAGGGCTAAGCGAGCAGTTCTTC. Its translation: CASSLLAGGLSEQFF.